The source of this T cell receptor (beta chain) is a study of shared T cell receptors in the human thymus. CDR3 size: 16 residues. CDR1 KGHSH and CDR2 LQKENI come from the germline V gene. V lost 3 bases to trimming and J lost 5 bases, with 17 bases between them. Sequenced by immunoSEQ multiplex PCR; TCRdb stores in-frame clones only, minus some. Of roughly 550,000 clones in the sample, more than 75% were seen once. These data were also reused for a study on human thymus T cells. That report adds: Donors were healthy Finnish infants having corrective surgery for congenital heart defects. The thymus tissue came from resections taken during corrective heart surgery. In thymic and blood repertoires alike, V and J usage looked biased. In unrelated individuals, thymic repertoires overlapped highly, according to related research.

The chain employs TRBV18 and TRBJ2-1; perhaps TRBD2 as D (5 bases). This sequence originates from a boy under three years old with a congenital heart defect. Sequenced material: thymocytes. CDR3 sequence (DNA): TGTGCCAGCTCACCCCTCGACCGGGGTAAGGACAATGAGCAGTTCTTC. Its translation: CASSPLDRGKDNEQFF.